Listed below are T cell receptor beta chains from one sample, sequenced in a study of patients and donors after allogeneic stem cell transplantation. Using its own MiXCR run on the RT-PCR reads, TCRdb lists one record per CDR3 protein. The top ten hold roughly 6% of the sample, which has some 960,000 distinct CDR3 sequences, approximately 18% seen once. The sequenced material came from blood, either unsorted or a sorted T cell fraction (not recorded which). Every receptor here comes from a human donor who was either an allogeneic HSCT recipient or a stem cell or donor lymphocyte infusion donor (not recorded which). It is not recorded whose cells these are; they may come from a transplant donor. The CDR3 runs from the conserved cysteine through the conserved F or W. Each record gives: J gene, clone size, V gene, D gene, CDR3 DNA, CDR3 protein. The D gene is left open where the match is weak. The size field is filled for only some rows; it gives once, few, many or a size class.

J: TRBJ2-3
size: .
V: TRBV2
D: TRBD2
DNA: TGTGCCAGCAGTGAAATACTAGCGGGCACAGATACGCAGTATTTT
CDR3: CASSEILAGTDTQYF

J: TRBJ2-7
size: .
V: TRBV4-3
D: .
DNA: TGCGCCAGCAGCCAAGATCTCGTCAAGCAGTACTTC
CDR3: CASSQDLVKQYF

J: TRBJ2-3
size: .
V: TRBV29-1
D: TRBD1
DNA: TGCAGCGGGACAGGGGAGGGTGTGAGCGCAGATACGCAGTATTTT
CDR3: CSGTGEGVSADTQYF

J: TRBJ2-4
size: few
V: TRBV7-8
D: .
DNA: TGTGCCAGCAGCTTGGTTGAGAAAAACATTCAGTACTTC
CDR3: CASSLVEKNIQYF

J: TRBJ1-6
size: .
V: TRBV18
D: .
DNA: TGTGCCAGCTCACCGAAGATCGATAATTCACCCCTCCACTTT
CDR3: CASSPKIDNSPLHF

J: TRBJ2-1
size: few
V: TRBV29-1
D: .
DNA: TGCAGCGTTGGACGCAATGAGCAGTTCTTC
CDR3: CSVGRNEQFF

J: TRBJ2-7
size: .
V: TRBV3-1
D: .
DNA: TGTGCCAGCAGCCAACGCAGGGAACTTACCTACGAGCAGTACTTC
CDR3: CASSQRRELTYEQYF

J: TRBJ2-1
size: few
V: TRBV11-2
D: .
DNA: TGTGCCAGCAGGTCCTTACATCTAGTACTCAATGAGCAGTTCTTC
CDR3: CASRSLHLVLNEQFF

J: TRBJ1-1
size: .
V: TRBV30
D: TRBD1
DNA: TGTGCCTGGAGTGAAGGGGACAGGGTCGGAACTGAAGCTTTCTTT
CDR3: CAWSEGDRVGTEAFF

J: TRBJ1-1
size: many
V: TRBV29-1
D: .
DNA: TGCAGCGTGCCCGTTCGCGGTAGGGGGTCGAACACTGAAGCTTTCTTT
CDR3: CSVPVRGRGSNTEAFF

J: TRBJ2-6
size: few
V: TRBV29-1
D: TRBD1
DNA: TGCAGCGTTGCCCAGGACAGGTCTGGGGCCAACGTCCTGACTTTC
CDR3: CSVAQDRSGANVLTF

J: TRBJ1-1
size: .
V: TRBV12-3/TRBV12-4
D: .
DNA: TGTGCCAGCAGTCCTGGGGGGCCGACTGAAGCTTTCTTT
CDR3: CASSPGGPTEAFF

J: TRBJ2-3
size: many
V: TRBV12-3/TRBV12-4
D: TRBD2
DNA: TGTGCCAGCAGTTCCGGGGGACTAGCGGGGAATACGCAGTATTTT
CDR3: CASSSGGLAGNTQYF

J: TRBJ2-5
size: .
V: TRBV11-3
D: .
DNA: TGTGCCAGCAGCTCCCGGGGGTGGCAAGAGACCCAGTACTTC
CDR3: CASSSRGWQETQYF

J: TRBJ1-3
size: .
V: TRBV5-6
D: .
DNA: TGTGCCAGCGCTGTGTTCGGTGGAAACACCATATATTTT
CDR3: CASAVFGGNTIYF

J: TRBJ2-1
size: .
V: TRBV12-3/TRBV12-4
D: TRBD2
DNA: TGTGCCAGCAGTTTGCGGCGGGGGGGATACAATGAGCAGTTCTTC
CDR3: CASSLRRGGYNEQFF

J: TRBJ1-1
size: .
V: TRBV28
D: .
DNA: TGTGCCAGCAGTTTTTTTAAGGAGTTGAACACTGAAGCTTTCTTT
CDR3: CASSFFKELNTEAFF

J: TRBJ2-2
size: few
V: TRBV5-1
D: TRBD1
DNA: TGCGCCAGCAGCCCCCGGACAGGGGGCCAAGCCGGGGAGCTGTTTTTT
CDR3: CASSPRTGGQAGELFF

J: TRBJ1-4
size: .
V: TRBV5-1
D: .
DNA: TGCGCCAGCAGAAACCAGGGGAGGGGTGCTGAAAAACTGTTTTTT
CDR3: CASRNQGRGAEKLFF

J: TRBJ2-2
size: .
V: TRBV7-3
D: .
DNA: TGTGCCAGCAGCTTCGACTGGACCGGGGAGCTGTTTTTT
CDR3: CASSFDWTGELFF

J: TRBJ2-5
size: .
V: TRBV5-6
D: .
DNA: TGTGCCAGCACAGTTGGGGTTGGGGAGACCCAGTACTTC
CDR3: CASTVGVGETQYF